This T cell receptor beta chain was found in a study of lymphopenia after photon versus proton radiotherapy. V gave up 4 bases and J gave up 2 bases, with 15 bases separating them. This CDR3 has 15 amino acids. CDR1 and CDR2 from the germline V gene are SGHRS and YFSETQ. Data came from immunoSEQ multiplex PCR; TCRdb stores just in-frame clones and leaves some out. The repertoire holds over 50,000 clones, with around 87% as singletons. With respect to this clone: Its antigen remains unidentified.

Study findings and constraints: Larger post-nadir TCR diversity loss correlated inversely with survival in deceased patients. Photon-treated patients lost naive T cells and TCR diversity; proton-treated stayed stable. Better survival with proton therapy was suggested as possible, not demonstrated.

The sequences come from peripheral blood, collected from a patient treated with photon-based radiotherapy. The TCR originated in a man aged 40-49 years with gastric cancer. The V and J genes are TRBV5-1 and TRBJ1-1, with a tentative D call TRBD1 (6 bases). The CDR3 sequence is CASSETRGLNTEAFF. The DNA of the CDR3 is TGCGCCAGCAGCGAGACCCGGGGGCTCAACACTGAAGCTTTCTTT.